This T cell receptor (beta chain) stems from a study of blood T cell repertoires in COVID-19. This CDR3 is built from 13 residues. CDR1 is SGHTA and CDR2 is FQGNSA in the germline V gene. V lost 6 bases to trimming and J lost 4 bases; unmatched junction nucleotides: 5. TCRdb keeps only in-frame clones here, not all; method: immunoSEQ multiplex PCR. The repertoire holds over 100,000 clones, 88% seen once, with about 9.4% in the top ten. This clone was seen a handful of times. This sequence joins TRBV7-2 and TRBJ1-1; 7 bases are a match to TRBD1. The clonotype comes from a man between 45 and 60 years old with acute or convalescent COVID-19. The sample was peripheral blood. The CDR3 here is CASRQQGTTEAFF. In nucleotides, the CDR3 is TGTGCCAGCAGGCAACAGGGGACCACTGAAGCTTTCTTT.